This T cell receptor beta chain is drawn from a study of cytomegalovirus exposure and HLA in healthy donors. Deletions cut 4 bases from V and 6 bases from J, with 18 bases between. The CDR3 totals 14 residues. The germline V gene encodes CDR1 SQVTM and CDR2 ANQGSEA. The sample holds a few counts of this clone. Researchers ran the PCR with 60 Vbeta and 13 Jbeta primers. Data came from immunoSEQ multiplex PCR; TCRdb stores just in-frame clones and leaves some out. The table includes around 170,000 clones, 81% detected once. The sequence was collected from a man in his forties or fifties in good health and CMV-seronegative. Sequencing input: PBMCs. V is TRBV29-1 and J is TRBJ1-2; maybe TRBD1 (6 bases). The CDR3 region is CSVAERTGINGYTF. In nucleotides, the CDR3 is TGCAGCGTTGCCGAACGAACAGGGATAAATGGCTACACCTTC.